The rows below give T cell receptor beta chains drawn from one sample of a study of T cell changes during pregnancy in multiple sclerosis. Generated by immunoSEQ multiplex PCR, the TCRdb table keeps only in-frame clones and is missing some. The data contain fewer than 85,000 clones, roughly 93% of them singletons. Sequencing used peripheral blood, obtained in the second trimester of pregnancy. Receptor source: a female donor with multiple sclerosis, enrolled in a pregnancy study. Each CDR3 is given with its conserved first and last residue. Fields, in order: V gene, clone size, CDR3 length, D gene, J gene, CDR3 protein, CDR3 DNA. A D gene is named only where the DNA matches it firmly. Only part of the rows carry a size: once, few, many, or a class if the clone is expanded.

TRBV11-2	NA	16	NA	TRBJ1-1	CASSLDSGQMNTEAFF	TGTGCCAGCAGCTTAGATTCTGGACAGATGAACACTGAAGCTTTCTTT
TRBV15	NA	15	TRBD1	TRBJ1-6	CATSIGTGNNSPLHF	TGTGCCACCAGCATAGGGACAGGGAATAATTCACCCCTCCACTTT
TRBV5-4	NA	11	NA	TRBJ2-7	CASSPTEGVNF	TGTGCCAGCAGCCCTACGGAAGGGGTTAACTTC
TRBV7-2	NA	13	NA	TRBJ1-1	CASSLGQNTEAFF	TGTGCCAGCAGTTTGGGGCAGAACACTGAAGCTTTCTTT
TRBV7-6	NA	15	NA	TRBJ2-5	CASSLGGRPTETQYF	TGTGCCAGCAGCTTAGGGGGCCGCCCAACGGAGACCCAGTACTTC
TRBV13	NA	15	NA	TRBJ1-1	CASSLGQGSNTEAFF	TGTGCCAGCAGCTTAGGCCAGGGCTCGAACACTGAAGCTTTCTTT
TRBV18	NA	16	NA	TRBJ1-3	CASSPQTGSSGNTIYF	TGTGCCAGCTCACCACAGACAGGCAGCTCTGGAAACACCATATATTTT
TRBV5-5	NA	12	NA	TRBJ1-5	CASSLAAEPQHF	TGTGCCAGCAGCTTAGCAGCGGAGCCCCAGCATTTT
TRBV6-4	NA	15	NA	TRBJ1-1	CASSEFGGFHTEAFF	TGTGCCAGCAGTGAATTTGGGGGGTTCCACACTGAAGCTTTCTTT
TRBV13	once	15	NA	TRBJ1-2	CASSAGTTGGYGYTF	TGTGCCAGCAGTGCGGGAACCACGGGCGGCTATGGCTACACCTTC
TRBV29-1	NA	13	TRBD1	TRBJ1-2	CSVEGGPGGSYTF	TGCAGCGTTGAAGGGGGGCCAGGGGGCAGCTACACCTTC
TRBV7-3	NA	15	NA	TRBJ2-1	CASSFSSMRAAEQFF	TGTGCCAGCAGCTTTTCTTCCATGCGCGCGGCTGAGCAGTTCTTC
TRBV13	NA	15	TRBD2	TRBJ2-1	CASSKEHRGLEEQFF	TGTGCCAGCAGTAAGGAACACCGGGGACTAGAAGAGCAGTTCTTC
TRBV11-2	once	16	TRBD2	TRBJ2-1	CASSPIREGRINEQFF	TGTGCCAGCAGCCCGATTAGGGAGGGGAGGATCAATGAGCAGTTCTTC
TRBV6-1	NA	13	NA	TRBJ1-2	CASSNDRNYGYTF	TGTGCCAGCAGTAATGACAGGAACTATGGCTACACCTTC
TRBV5-1	NA	14	NA	TRBJ1-5	CASSPYPGFQPQHF	TGCGCCAGCAGCCCTTACCCAGGGTTCCAGCCCCAGCATTTT
TRBV7-2	NA	13	TRBD1	TRBJ1-5	CASSATGNQPQHF	TGTGCCAGCAGCGCGACAGGGAATCAGCCCCAGCATTTT
TRBV6-6	once	13	NA	TRBJ1-1	CASSDRVNTEAFF	TGTGCCAGCAGCGACCGGGTGAACACTGAAGCTTTCTTT
TRBV7-3	NA	14	NA	TRBJ1-2	CASSPDGGAGGYTF	TGTGCCAGCAGCCCCGACGGGGGGGCTGGTGGCTACACCTTC
TRBV6-6	NA	14	TRBD1	TRBJ1-3	CASSPGQSAHTIYF	TGTGCCAGCAGTCCGGGACAGTCGGCGCACACCATATATTTT
TRBV6-5	NA	15	NA	TRBJ1-4	CASAGVGRANEKLFF	TGTGCCAGCGCTGGCGTTGGGAGGGCGAATGAAAAACTGTTTTTT
TRBV7-7	NA	13	NA	TRBJ2-3	CASSLKSGDTQYF	TGTGCTAGCAGCTTAAAGTCAGGTGATACGCAGTATTTT
TRBV1	NA	18	NA	TRBJ2-3	CTSSPSRSVSGREDTQYF	TGCACCAGCAGCCCTTCAAGGTCGGTGAGCGGGCGCGAGGATACGCAGTATTTT
TRBV5-1	NA	18	TRBD1	TRBJ1-6	CASSLSQGASSYNSPLHF	TGCGCCAGCAGCTTGAGCCAGGGGGCGAGCTCCTATAATTCACCCCTCCACTTT